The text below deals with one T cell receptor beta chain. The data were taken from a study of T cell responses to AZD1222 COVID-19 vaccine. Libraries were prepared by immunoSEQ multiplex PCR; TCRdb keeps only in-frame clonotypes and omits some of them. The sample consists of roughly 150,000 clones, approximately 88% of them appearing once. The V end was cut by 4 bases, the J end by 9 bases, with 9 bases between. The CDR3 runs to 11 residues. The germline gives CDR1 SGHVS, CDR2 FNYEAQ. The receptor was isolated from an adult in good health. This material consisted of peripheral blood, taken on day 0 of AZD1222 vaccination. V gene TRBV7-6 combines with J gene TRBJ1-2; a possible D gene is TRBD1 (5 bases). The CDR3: CASSSEDSYTF. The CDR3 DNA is TGTGCCAGCAGCTCCGAGGACAGCTACACCTTC.